The 26 T cell receptor beta chains given below trace back to one sample, sequenced in a study of T cells after yellow fever vaccination. In TCRdb, the 5' RACE reads were re-called with MiXCR into one record per CDR3 protein. Of 120,000 or so distinct CDR3 sequences listed, 8.9% are singletons. Specimen: CD8+ T cells sorted from PBMCs, collected on the day of the yellow fever booster vaccination. These receptors all come from a man between 18 and 35 years old who received the YFV17D yellow fever vaccine.

In this sample, this clonotype turned up a few times. V is TRBV4-3 and J is TRBJ1-4; D gene unclear. This CDR3 is built from 15 residues. Germline loops: CDR1 LGHNA, CDR2 YSLEER. V lost 3 bases to trimming and J lost 0 bases, with 8 bases between them. CDR3 loop: CASSQAGATNEKLFF. As DNA, the CDR3 is TGCGCCAGCAGCCAGGCGGGAGCAACTAATGAAAAACTGTTTTTT.

The chain combines TRBV18 with TRBJ1-1, with 9 bases lining up with TRBD1. V dropped 6 bases and J dropped 1; count of bases not matched to a gene: 9. The CDR3 extends over 16 amino acids. Germline V gene sequence: CDR1 KGHSH, CDR2 LQKENI. The CDR3 loop reads CASSLDRGYGNTEAFF. CDR3 in DNA: TGTGCCAGCTCCCTCGACAGGGGGTATGGGAACACTGAAGCTTTCTTT.

In its sample, this clonotype was seen a few times. The chain carries TRBV15 and TRBJ1-5, with D uncertain. Germline CDR1 reads LNHNV; CDR2 reads YYDKDF (reference sequence). The CDR3 contains 15 residues. Deletions cut 8 bases from V and 2 bases from J, with 16 bases between. CDR3 bases: TGTGCCACCTCCGAGCGGTCTCGGGGCAATCAGCCCCAGCATTTT. Its translation is CATSERSRGNQPQHF.

This chain joins TRBV5-5 and TRBJ2-3; 12 bases align to TRBD2. CDR1 is SGHKS, CDR2 YYEKEE, per germline (reference sequence). This CDR3 has 14 amino acids. Germline trimming cut 2 bases from V and 10 bases from J; bases unmatched to any gene: 5. The CDR3 DNA is TGTGCCAGCAGCTTTCTAGCGGGGGGGCATCCGCAGTATTTT. This encodes CASSFLAGGHPQYF.

In this sample, this clonotype turned up many times. The chain carries TRBV2 and TRBJ1-1, with D possibly being TRBD1 (5 bases). Germline assignment: CDR1 SNHLY and CDR2 FYNNEI. Trimming took 11 bases from V and 2 from J, leaving 9 bases between them. The CDR3 contains 11 residues. The DNA of the CDR3 is TGTGCCGTTAGGGGTAACACTGAAGCTTTCTTT. This sequence encodes CAVRGNTEAFF.

This clonotype was seen many times. The chain has TRBV7-2 and TRBJ2-7, with D possibly being TRBD1 or TRBD2 (6 bases each). Per the germline V gene, CDR1 is SGHTA and CDR2 is FQGNSA. Deletions cut 1 base from V and 6 bases from J, with 10 bases between. This CDR3 comprises 13 residues. CDR3 amino acids: CASSLVGGGEQYF. CDR3 DNA: TGTGCCAGCAGCTTAGTAGGAGGGGGCGAGCAGTACTTC.

The chain recombines TRBV6-6 with TRBJ2-1, with 9 positions matching TRBD2. V was pared by 5 bases and J by 7 bases, with 12 bases of the junction left unmatched. Per germline, CDR1 MNHNY and CDR2 SVGAGI (reference sequence). The CDR3 has 16 amino acids. CDR3 loop: CASSLVGGGVSNEQFF. For the CDR3, the DNA is TGTGCCAGCAGTCTAGTAGGCGGGGGGGTTAGTAATGAGCAGTTCTTC.

The genes are TRBV19 and TRBJ1-1; D is perhaps TRBD1 (6 bases). The V and J ends lost 5 bases and 3 bases respectively, with 13 bases between them. CDR1 is LNHDA, CDR2 SQIVND, per germline (reference sequence). This CDR3 has 14 residues. The CDR3 DNA sequence: TGTGCCAGTAGTTTCACAGGGCCGGACACTGAAGCTTTCTTT. As protein: CASSFTGPDTEAFF.

This clonotype was counted many times. The J gene is TRBJ2-7, the V gene TRBV6-8; unclear D gene. Germline assignment: CDR1 MNHGY and CDR2 SAAAGT. The CDR3 extends over 18 amino acids. V lost 4 bases and J lost 2, with 24 bases in between. The CDR3 nucleotides read TGTGCCAGCAGTTCAAACACCTGCCCCGGCAGAACGGCCTACGAGCAGTACTTC. Protein sequence: CASSSNTCPGRTAYEQYF.

The CDR3 coding sequence is TGCGCCAGCAGCCAAGTACCTAGCGGGGGGTCTGGGGCCAACGTCCTGACTTTC. It encodes CASSQVPSGGSGANVLTF. This chain uses TRBV4-3 with TRBJ2-6, with TRBD2 matching 11 bases. Germline CDR1 is LGHNA and CDR2 is YSLEER. J was trimmed by 1 base and V by 1 base; bases with no gene match: 3. This CDR3 has 18 amino acids.

In its sample, this clonotype was seen a few times. The chain couples TRBV15 to TRBJ2-7; 7 bases are a match to TRBD1. This CDR3 is built from 13 residues. Germline CDR1 reads LNHNV; CDR2 reads YYDKDF (reference sequence). Germline trimming cut 6 bases from V and 5 bases from J; bases unmatched to any gene: 7. CDR3 coding DNA: TGTGCCACCAGGGGACAGAGGCTAGACGAGCAGTACTTC. Its translation is CATRGQRLDEQYF.

This clonotype occurred a few times. V is TRBV3-1 and J is TRBJ2-6; no firm D call. CDR1 LGHDT and CDR2 YNNKEL come from the germline V gene (reference sequence). Trimming removed 0 bases at V and 3 bases at J, with 12 bases between. The CDR3 runs 17 residues. CDR3 DNA: TGTGCCAGCAGCCAAGAGAGGTCGGGTGGTGGGGCCAACGTCCTGACTTTC. Translating gives CASSQERSGGGANVLTF.

This chain joins TRBV2 and TRBJ2-7; D unresolved. This CDR3 region has 13 residues. V dropped 6 bases and J dropped 0 bases, with 9 bases sitting between them. The germline V gene has CDR1 SNHLY and CDR2 FYNNEI. As DNA, the CDR3 is TGTGCCAGCAGCGACGCGAGCTCCTACGAGCAGTACTTC. It encodes CASSDASSYEQYF.

This chain uses TRBV2 with TRBJ1-6, with unresolved D. This CDR3 has 12 residues. CDR1 and CDR2 from the germline V gene are SNHLY and FYNNEI. Trimming stripped 3 bases from V and 7 bases from J, with 4 bases between. The CDR3: CASSEPNSPLHF. CDR3 bases: TGTGCCAGCAGTGAGCCCAATTCACCCCTCCACTTT.

As DNA, the CDR3 is TGTGCCAGCAGCCAAGTGTGGGGGGGGACCACAGATACGCAGTATTTT. Its translation: CASSQVWGGTTDTQYF. The chain has TRBV3-1 and TRBJ2-3, with 7 bases fitting TRBD2. Losses at the gene ends were 1 base for V and 2 bases for J; bases not matched to a gene: 6. Germline V gives CDR1 LGHDT, CDR2 YNNKEL (reference sequence). The CDR3 has 16 amino acids.

A few counts support this clonotype. This rearrangement joins TRBV3-1 to TRBJ1-5, with TRBD1 matching 7 bases. The CDR3 has 16 amino acids. From germline, CDR1 is LGHDT and CDR2 YNNKEL (reference sequence). With V trimmed by 3 bases and J by 5 bases, 10 bases remained unmatched. CDR3 in DNA: TGTGCCAGCAGCCAGGGAGGACAGGAGAGGGATCAGCCCCAGCATTTT. Its protein product is CASSQGGQERDQPQHF.

J is TRBJ2-7 and V is TRBV4-1, with 10 positions matching TRBD1. This CDR3 is 14 amino acids long. Germline V lookup: CDR1 MGHRA, CDR2 YSYEKL. V gave up 4 bases and J gave up 5 bases; unmatched junction bases: 5. The CDR3 loop is CASSPWDRGHEQYF. The CDR3 nucleotides are TGCGCCAGCAGCCCCTGGGACAGGGGCCACGAGCAGTACTTC.

This clonotype was counted between two and nine times. The chain uses TRBV28 and TRBJ1-3, with TRBD1 as a possible D gene (5 bases). V was pared by 9 bases and J by 0 bases, with 27 bases between. CDR1 is MDHEN and CDR2 is SYDVKM in the germline V gene. This CDR3 is built from 19 residues. Here the CDR3 DNA reads TGTGCCAGTAACCGCGAAGGGACGGCCACTCATAGCTCTGGAAACACCATATATTTT. This gives the protein CASNREGTATHSSGNTIYF.

The table lists this clonotype with many counts. This chain's CDR3 is CASSSRQGLNEAFF. CDR3 DNA sequence: TGTGCCAGCAGCTCTCGACAGGGTCTGAATGAAGCTTTCTTT. V usage is TRBV7-9 and J usage is TRBJ1-1, with 7 bases matching TRBD1. CDR3 length: 14 residues. The germline V gene encodes CDR1 SEHNR and CDR2 FQNEAQ (reference sequence). With V trimmed by 4 bases and J by 7 bases, 9 bases remained unmatched.

This clonotype has only a few counts. The chain employs TRBV15 and TRBJ1-5, with no clear D. CDR1 and CDR2 (germline): LNHNV, YYDKDF (reference sequence). Trimming removed 5 bases at V and 5 bases at J, with 7 bases between. CDR3 length equals 12 residues. Written as DNA, the CDR3 is TGTGCCACCAGCCCAAGCCATCAGCCCCAGCATTTT. Translated, it gives CATSPSHQPQHF.

This chain links TRBV7-3 with TRBJ2-5, with 11 bases matching TRBD2. The germline V gene has CDR1 SGHTA and CDR2 FQGTGA. The CDR3 has 15 residues. V was clipped by 6 bases and J by 4 bases; unmatched bases: 7. This chain's CDR3 is CASSVTSGAAETQYF. For the CDR3, the DNA is TGTGCCAGCAGTGTGACTAGCGGGGCGGCAGAGACCCAGTACTTC.

The rearrangement joins TRBV19 to TRBJ2-7, with a possible D match to TRBD2 (7 bases). CDR1 and CDR2 from the germline V gene are LNHDA and SQIVND (reference sequence). Trimming took off 3 bases at V and 1 base at J, with 13 bases between the two ends. This CDR3 contains 15 residues. CDR3 DNA: TGTGCCAGTAGTATCCACGGGGGGCCGTCCTACGAGCAGTACGTC. Amino acids: CASSIHGGPSYEQYV.

This chain uses TRBV4-1 with TRBJ2-3; the D is unclear. Germline CDR1 reads MGHRA; CDR2 reads YSYEKL. The CDR3 is made up of 16 amino acids. The V end was cut by 4 bases, the J end by 4 bases, with 18 bases between. This chain's CDR3 is CASSLKASVNSDTQYF. CDR3 sequence (DNA): TGCGCCAGCAGCCTAAAGGCCAGCGTGAATTCAGATACGCAGTATTTT.

The rearrangement uses TRBV3-1 and TRBJ2-1; 7 positions agree with TRBD1. Per germline, CDR1 LGHDT and CDR2 YNNKEL (reference sequence). The CDR3 length is 15 residues. J was trimmed by 2 bases and V by 2 bases; bases with no gene match: 3. CDR3 loop: CASSQLQGPYNEQFF. In nucleotides, the CDR3 is TGTGCCAGCAGCCAACTACAGGGGCCCTACAATGAGCAGTTCTTC.

The sample holds a few counts of this clonotype. The V and J genes are TRBV6-2 or TRBV6-3 and TRBJ1-5; 7 bases map to TRBD1. Per germline, CDR1 MNHEY and CDR2 SVGEGT. The CDR3 loop spans 14 amino acids. V lost 1 base, J lost 5 bases, and 2 bases stayed unmatched. The CDR3 loop is CASSYWDSDQPQHF. Here the CDR3 DNA reads TGTGCCAGCAGTTACTGGGACAGCGATCAGCCCCAGCATTTT.

The chain employs TRBV12-3 or TRBV12-4 and TRBJ2-1, with D uncertain. V was cut by 2 bases and J by 16 bases, with 15 bases left in between. The CDR3 is 12 amino acids. The CDR3 here is CASSLYRRTPFF. CDR3 bases: TGTGCCAGCAGTTTATATAGGCGTACGCCCTTCTTC.